The 18 T cell receptor beta chains below all came from one sample that was sequenced in a study of T cells in Graves' hyperthyroidism and ophthalmopathy. TCR beta CDR3 region amplification was performed from RNA transcripts. A first-round RT-PCR of the TCR CDR3 used the HTBI primer set. Each CDR3 protein gets one entry after TCRdb re-called the multiplex PCR reads with MiXCR. The data contain a few hundred thousand distinct CDR3 sequences, approximately 17% of them seen just once; the ten biggest clones take up 17%. The material sequenced was blood. These receptors originate from a woman in her late teens or twenties with Graves' ophthalmopathy.

This clonotype was seen a handful of times. V and J are TRBV6-1 and TRBJ2-6; D uncertain. Trimming took 7 bases from V and 0 from J, leaving 7 bases between them. Germline V gene data show CDR1 as MNHNS and CDR2 as SASEGT. The CDR3 totals 14 residues. The CDR3 nucleotides are TGTGCCAGCATGGCAGTCTCTGGGGCCAACGTCCTGACTTTC. It translates to CASMAVSGANVLTF.

This clonotype came up a few times. This chain connects TRBV5-6 to TRBJ1-5; the D is unclear. This CDR3 comprises 16 residues. V dropped 4 bases and J dropped 0 bases, with 14 bases sitting between them. Germline CDR1 SGHDT, CDR2 YYEEEE. The CDR3 here is CASSIYWTDSNQPQHF. CDR3 nucleotide sequence: TGTGCCAGCAGCATATACTGGACTGATAGCAATCAGCCCCAGCATTTT.

This clonotype showed up just a few times. The CDR3 spells CASSQDRVGPSGFGAYNEQFF. The CDR3, as DNA: TGTGCCAGCAGCCAAGATAGGGTAGGACCTAGTGGGTTTGGCGCCTACAATGAGCAGTTCTTC. The V call is TRBV4-2, the J call TRBJ2-1; D unclear. The V gene lost 0 bases and the J gene lost 2 bases, with 26 bases spanning the gap. There are 21 residues in the CDR3. From germline, CDR1 is LGHNA and CDR2 YNFKEQ.

Turning to this clonotype: A read error may be the cause here, since a much bigger clone is one base away. CDR3 DNA: TGTGCCAGCAACTTAATCGGTCGGGAGGGTATCACAGATACGCAGTATTTT. Its translation is CASNLIGREGITDTQYF. The chain is built from TRBV13 and TRBJ2-3; TRBD2 matches 8 bases. The germline V gene encodes CDR1 PRHDT and CDR2 FYEKMQ (reference sequence). The CDR3 runs to 17 residues.

The rearrangement joins TRBV10-3 to TRBJ1-2; 7 bases map to TRBD1. Looked up from germline, CDR1 is ENHRY and CDR2 is SYGVKD. V trimming: 3 bases; J trimming: 8 bases; junction bases outside the gene matches: 9. The CDR3 spans 14 residues. CDR3: CAISEGGDAGGYTF. For the CDR3, the DNA is TGTGCCATCAGTGAAGGGGGCGATGCGGGCGGCTACACCTTC.

This rearrangement joins TRBV29-1 to TRBJ2-3; D is uncertain. Germline CDR1 is SQVTM and CDR2 is ANQGSEA. The germline V and J ends were trimmed by 5 bases and 2 bases, with 8 bases remaining between them. The CDR3 consists of 12 residues. CDR3 DNA: TGCAGCGTTAATTTCAACACAGATACGCAGTATTTT. This codes for CSVNFNTDTQYF.

This clonotype was seen only a few times. V usage is TRBV7-6 and J usage is TRBJ2-3, with 16 bases lining up with TRBD2. Germline V gene sequence: CDR1 SGHVS, CDR2 FNYEAQ. V trimming: 5 bases; J trimming: 5 bases; junction bases outside the gene matches: 7. This CDR3 region has 17 residues. Here the CDR3 DNA reads TGTGCCAGCAGCCCCGGGACTAGCGGGGGGGATATAGATACGCAGTATTTT. Translation gives CASSPGTSGGDIDTQYF.

This clonotype was seen many times. The J gene is TRBJ1-1, the V gene TRBV11-2; D uncertain. V lost 5 bases, J lost 8 bases, and 15 bases lay in between. The CDR3 extends over 13 amino acids. Germline V gives CDR1 SGHAT, CDR2 FQNNGV. The CDR3 sequence is CASSLMRAVEAFF. In DNA, the CDR3 is TGTGCCAGCAGCCTGATGAGGGCTGTCGAAGCTTTCTTT.

This clonotype was observed many times. The CDR3 here is CASSLRQGSYQETQYF. CDR3 DNA sequence: TGTGCCAGCAGTTTAAGACAGGGATCGTACCAAGAGACCCAGTACTTC. The chain couples TRBV28 to TRBJ2-5; 7 nucleotides match TRBD1. Germline CDR1 and CDR2: MDHEN and SYDVKM. CDR3 size: 16 residues. J was trimmed by 0 bases and V by 2 bases; bases with no gene match: 6.

This clonotype was observed many times. This chain joins TRBV11-2 and TRBJ2-3; unclear D gene. V gave up 4 bases and J gave up 4 bases, with 9 bases separating them. Germline loops: CDR1 SGHAT, CDR2 FQNNGV. The CDR3 contains 13 residues. CDR3 coding DNA: TGTGCCAGCAGCTCTCACAGTCCAGATACGCAGTATTTT. Its translation is CASSSHSPDTQYF.

This clonotype was detected only a few times. The chain couples TRBV6-1 to TRBJ1-4; tentatively, D is TRBD1 (6 bases). V dropped 6 bases and J dropped 8 bases, with 16 bases sitting between them. This CDR3 contains 14 residues. The germline V gene encodes CDR1 MNHNS and CDR2 SASEGT. Written as DNA, the CDR3 is TGTGCCAGCAGGGAGGGGGGGGCTGGCGAAAAACTGTTTTTT. This codes for CASREGGAGEKLFF.

In this sample, this clonotype turned up a few times. The rearrangement links TRBV18 to TRBJ2-3, with a weak D call TRBD2 (6 bases). Trimming cost V 3 bases and J 12 bases, with 13 bases left between them. The CDR3 is made up of 12 amino acids. Germline V gene lookup returns CDR1 KGHSH and CDR2 LQKENI. The CDR3 loop is CASSPMGGSQYF. The CDR3 region has the DNA TGTGCCAGCTCACCGATGGGGGGTTCCCAGTATTTT.

This clonotype has at least ten counts. The chain joins TRBV12-3 or TRBV12-4 to TRBJ2-7; D remains unclear. The V end was cut by 2 bases, the J end by 6 bases, with 8 bases between. The CDR3 totals 12 residues. CDR3 DNA sequence: TGTGCCAGCAGTTTAAAAGCGCGCGAGCAGTACTTC. This sequence encodes CASSLKAREQYF.

V and J are TRBV4-2 and TRBJ2-1, with 16 bases fitting TRBD2. V shed 1 base and J 3 bases; nucleotides not matched to a gene: 6. The CDR3 is 19 amino acids. CDR1 is LGHNA, CDR2 YNFKEQ, per germline. In DNA form, the CDR3 reads TGTGCCAGCAGCCAAGCGTCTGGGACTAGCGGGGGGGTCTACAATGAGCAGTTCTTC. This translates into CASSQASGTSGGVYNEQFF.

V usage is TRBV15 and J usage is TRBJ2-1; 10 positions agree with TRBD2. The CDR3 runs 19 residues. V dropped 1 base and J dropped 7; count of bases not matched to a gene: 16. Germline CDR1 reads LNHNV; CDR2 reads YYDKDF (reference sequence). The DNA of the CDR3 is TGTGCCACCAGCAGAGGAGGTCCCGGACTAGCGGCCTTCTGGAATGAGCAGTTCTTC. This translates into CATSRGGPGLAAFWNEQFF.

This clonotype was observed many times. The chain links TRBV30 to TRBJ2-1; TRBD1 matches 11 bases. CDR3 length equals 16 residues. Germline-derived CDR1 and CDR2 are GTSNPN and SVGIG (reference sequence). J lost 1 base, V lost 8 bases, and 10 bases had no gene match. The CDR3 here is CARTDRGLRSYNEQFF. The CDR3 DNA reads TGTGCCAGGACGGACAGGGGGCTTAGGTCCTACAATGAGCAGTTCTTC.

The sample holds many counts of this clonotype. The rearrangement links TRBV12-3 or TRBV12-4 to TRBJ2-7; 8 bases agree with TRBD2. Germline trimming cut 4 bases from V and 5 bases from J; bases unmatched to any gene: 13. The CDR3 is 16 residues long. The CDR3 nucleotides are TGTGCCAGCAGTTCTGGGGGCACGGGGGGGATCCACGAGCAGTACTTC. This gives the protein CASSSGGTGGIHEQYF.

This clonotype was counted ten times or more. This chain connects TRBV7-9 to TRBJ2-7; the D gene is possibly TRBD2 (6 bases). Trimming removed 5 bases from V and 0 bases from J, with 23 bases in between. This CDR3 contains 18 residues. Germline-derived CDR1 and CDR2 are SEHNR and FQNEAQ (reference sequence). The CDR3 reads CASSLHPGAESRSYEQYF. The CDR3 coding sequence is TGTGCCAGCAGCCTACACCCGGGAGCGGAAAGCCGCTCCTACGAGCAGTACTTC.